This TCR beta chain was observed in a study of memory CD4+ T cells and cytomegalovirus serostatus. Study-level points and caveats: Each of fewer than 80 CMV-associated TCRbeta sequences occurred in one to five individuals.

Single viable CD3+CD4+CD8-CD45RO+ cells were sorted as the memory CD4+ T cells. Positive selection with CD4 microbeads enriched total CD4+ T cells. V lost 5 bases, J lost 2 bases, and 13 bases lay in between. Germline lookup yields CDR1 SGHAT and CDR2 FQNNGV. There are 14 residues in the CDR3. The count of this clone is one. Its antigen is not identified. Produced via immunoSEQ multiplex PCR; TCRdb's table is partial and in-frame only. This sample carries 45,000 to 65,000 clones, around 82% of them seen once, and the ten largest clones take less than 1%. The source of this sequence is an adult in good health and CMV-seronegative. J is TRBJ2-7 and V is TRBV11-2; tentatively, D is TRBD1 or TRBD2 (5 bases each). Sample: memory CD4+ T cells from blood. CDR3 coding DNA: TGTGCCAGCAGCACGGGACGTACAGCCTACGAGCAGTACTTC. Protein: CASSTGRTAYEQYF.